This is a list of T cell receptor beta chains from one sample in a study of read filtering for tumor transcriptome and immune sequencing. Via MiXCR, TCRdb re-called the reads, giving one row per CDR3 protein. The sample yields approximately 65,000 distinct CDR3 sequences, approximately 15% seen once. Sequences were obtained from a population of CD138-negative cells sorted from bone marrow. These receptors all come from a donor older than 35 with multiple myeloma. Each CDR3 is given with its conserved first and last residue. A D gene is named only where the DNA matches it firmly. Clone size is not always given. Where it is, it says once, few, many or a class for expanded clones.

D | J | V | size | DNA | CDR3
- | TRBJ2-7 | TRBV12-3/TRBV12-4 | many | TGTGCCAGCAGTTCATCGGGACACACCTCCTACGAGCAGTACTTC | CASSSSGHTSYEQYF
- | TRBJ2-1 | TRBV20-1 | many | TGCAGTGCTCACGGGACAAGGGGATACAATGAGCAGTTCTTC | CSAHGTRGYNEQFF
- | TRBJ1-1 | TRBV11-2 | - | TGTGCCAGCAGCGCCGACGGACCCACTGAAGCTTTCTTT | CASSADGPTEAFF
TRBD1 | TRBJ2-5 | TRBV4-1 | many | TGCGCCAGCAGCCCGCTACCTAGCAGGGGGCTAAAAGAGACCCAGTACTTC | CASSPLPSRGLKETQYF
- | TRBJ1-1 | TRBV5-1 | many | TGCGCCAGCAGCTTCACCGACAGGAGGGACACTGAAGCTTTCTTT | CASSFTDRRDTEAFF
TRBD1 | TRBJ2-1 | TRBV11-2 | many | TGTGCCAGCAGCCCCGCAGGGGGTAATGAGCAGTTCTTC | CASSPAGGNEQFF
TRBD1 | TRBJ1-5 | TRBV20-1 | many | TGCAGTGCTTCCCGGGACAGCAATAGCAATCAGCCCCAGCATTTT | CSASRDSNSNQPQHF
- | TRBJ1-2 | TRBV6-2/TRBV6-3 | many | TGTGCCAGCAGTTACTCATCCACGTTATGGGAGGACTATGGCTACACCTTC | CASSYSSTLWEDYGYTF
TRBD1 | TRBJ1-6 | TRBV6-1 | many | TGTGCCAGCAGTGAGGACAGGGGTTCACCCCTCCACTTT | CASSEDRGSPLHF
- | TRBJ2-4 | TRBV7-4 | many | TGTGCCAGCAGCTTATCGCTTGCGGACATTCAGTACTTC | CASSLSLADIQYF